The rows below give T cell receptor beta chains drawn from one sample of a study of blood T cell repertoires in COVID-19. The repertoire was sequenced with immunoSEQ multiplex PCR; TCRdb's copy has only in-frame clones and lacks some. The sample holds 65,000 to 95,000 clones, 84% seen once. Sequencing input: peripheral blood. The receptor set was obtained from a woman aged 45 to 65 with acute or convalescent COVID-19. CDR3s include the opening cysteine and the closing phenylalanine or tryptophan. A D gene is named only where the DNA matches it firmly.

j_gene,v_gene,d_gene,CDR3aa,CDR3nt
TRBJ2-7,TRBV3-1/TRBV3-2,TRBD2,CASSQDRAGGGYEQYF,TGTGCCAGCAGCCAAGATCGAGCGGGAGGTGGGTACGAGCAGTACTTC
TRBJ2-1,TRBV5-1,.,CASSLEPTYNEQFF,TGCGCCAGCAGCTTGGAGCCGACATACAATGAGCAGTTCTTC
TRBJ2-2,TRBV28,.,CASSPVGTYTGELFF,TGTGCCAGCAGCCCGGTAGGGACATACACCGGGGAGCTGTTTTTT
TRBJ1-3,TRBV7-6,.,CASSQDIRNTIYF,TGTGCCAGCAGCCAAGACATAAGAAACACCATATATTTT
TRBJ2-7,TRBV25-1,.,CASKFFWRIAASRYEQYF,TGTGCCAGCAAATTCTTCTGGCGGATCGCGGCAAGTCGTTACGAGCAGTACTTC
TRBJ2-1,TRBV5-8,TRBD2,CASSLAGSGRYEQFF,TGTGCCAGCAGCTTGGCTGGTAGCGGGAGGTATGAGCAGTTCTTC
TRBJ2-2,TRBV19,TRBD2,CASSIGTSRNTGELFF,TGTGCCAGTAGCATTGGGACTAGCAGAAACACCGGGGAGCTGTTTTTT
TRBJ1-1,TRBV11-3,.,CASSLLTGTEAFF,TGTGCCAGCAGCTTATTAACGGGCACTGAAGCTTTCTTT
TRBJ2-3,TRBV27,.,CASSLWRSTDTQYF,TGTGCCAGCAGTTTATGGCGGAGCACAGATACGCAGTATTTT
TRBJ2-5,TRBV5-6,TRBD1,CASSSRGTGSETQYF,TGTGCCAGCAGCTCGCGCGGGACAGGGTCCGAGACCCAGTACTTC
TRBJ1-6,TRBV5-1,.,CASSPWLTGPLHF,TGCGCCAGCAGCCCTTGGTTAACCGGACCCCTCCACTTT
TRBJ1-6,TRBV28,TRBD1,CASSKRGTGNSPLHF,TGTGCCAGCAGTAAGAGAGGGACAGGGAATTCACCCCTCCACTTT
TRBJ2-1,TRBV7-2,.,CASSLAAGSYNEQFF,TGTGCCAGCAGCTTAGCCGCGGGCTCCTACAATGAGCAGTTCTTC
TRBJ2-3,TRBV12-5,.,CASGLVLGSTDTQYF,TGTGCTAGTGGTTTGGTACTGGGCAGCACAGATACGCAGTATTTT
TRBJ2-1,TRBV11-2,TRBD2,CASSFFPSGYNEQFF,TGTGCCAGCAGCTTCTTTCCTAGCGGCTACAATGAGCAGTTCTTC
TRBJ2-5,TRBV25-1,.,CASRGTGTQYF,TGTGCCAGCCGGGGGACGGGGACCCAGTACTTC
TRBJ1-2,TRBV12-3/TRBV12-4,.,CASSLGGDYGYTF,TGTGCCAGCAGTTTAGGGGGGGACTATGGCTACACCTTC
TRBJ1-1,TRBV19,.,CASSIRQATMNTEAFF,TGTGCCAGTAGTATCAGACAGGCGACGATGAACACTGAAGCTTTCTTT
TRBJ1-2,TRBV6-1,TRBD1,CASSEQGGWYGYTF,TGTGCCAGCAGTGAACAGGGGGGTTGGTATGGCTACACCTTC
TRBJ2-6,TRBV24-1,.,CATSDPRSGANVLTF,TGTGCCACCAGTGACCCCCGGTCTGGGGCCAACGTCCTGACTTTC
TRBJ1-1,TRBV12-5,.,CASGLVAGITEAFF,TGTGCTAGTGGTTTGGTGGCCGGGATCACTGAAGCTTTCTTT
TRBJ1-1,TRBV7-6,.,CASSLSGGLGTEAFF,TGTGCCAGCAGCTTATCGGGGGGGCTGGGCACTGAAGCTTTCTTT
TRBJ2-3,TRBV6-5,TRBD2,CASSSSSGRGTQYF,TGTGCCAGCAGTTCTTCTAGCGGGAGGGGTACGCAGTATTTT
TRBJ1-2,TRBV7-2,TRBD1,CASSRDSSNYGYTF,TGTGCCAGCAGCAGGGACAGTTCTAACTATGGCTACACCTTC